This passage covers 18 T cell receptor beta chains from one sample sequenced in a study of breast tumors, draining lymph nodes, adjacent tissues (dated by TCRdb to 2015 to 2016). Library prep was done by multiplex PCR. The reads were generated on an Illumina HiSeq 2000. The public reads were quality trimmed at Q25 with fastp and then assembled into clones with MiXCR by TCRdb, keeping productive beta chains. Every CDR3 protein is listed once, alongside the most common genes and DNA of its rows. The sample records about 130,000 distinct CDR3 sequences, just under 20% of which are singletons. The ten largest clones add up to roughly 4% of the sample. The lymph node samples were taken from the axillary draining lymph nodes of breast cancer patients. Material: axillary lymph node tissue. All receptors come from a female donor with breast cancer. Some clones in this sample may be carry-over from other donors' samples.

The genes are TRBV6-1 and TRBJ1-1; D gene ambiguous. The CDR3 has 15 amino acids. V was clipped by 3 bases and J by 1 base, with 12 bases between them. From germline, CDR1 is MNHNS and CDR2 SASEGT. CDR3 coding DNA: TGTGCCAGCAGTGAGTCGGACGGGCGGAACACTGAAGCTTTCTTT. It yields the protein CASSESDGRNTEAFF.

This clonotype was found a few times. The genes are TRBV27 and TRBJ2-1; D is uncertain. Germline-derived CDR1 and CDR2 are MNHEY and SMNVEV (reference sequence). The CDR3 has 14 amino acids. V shed 3 bases and J shed 8 bases, with 14 bases lying between them. The CDR3 here is CASSFLHISDEQFF. The CDR3 DNA is TGTGCCAGCAGTTTTTTGCATATATCCGATGAGCAGTTCTTC.

As regards this clonotype: Since a much larger clone is just one base distant, this may be a read error. The genes are TRBV7-8 and TRBJ2-6; D unresolved. The germline V gene encodes CDR1 SGHVS and CDR2 FQNEAQ. Trimming removed 3 bases at V and 0 bases at J, with 9 bases between. This CDR3 region has 16 residues. The DNA for the CDR3 is TGTGCCAGCAGCTTTCAGATCACCTCTGGGGCCAACGTCCTGACTTTC. The encoded protein is CASSFQITSGANVLTF. The entire variable domain, with the rest obtained from reference TRBV7-8 and TRBJ2-6, is as follows: GAGVSQSPRYKVAKRGQDVALRCDPISGHVSLFWYQQALGQGPEFLTYFQNEAQLDKSGLPSDRFFAERPEGSVSTLKIQRTQQEDSAVYLCASSFQITSGANVLTFGAGSRLTVL.

For this clonotype: Given a much more abundant clone one base away, this may be a read error. The rearrangement links TRBV7-3 to TRBJ1-2; D remains ambiguous. The germline gives CDR1 SGHTA, CDR2 FQGTGA. The CDR3 contains 14 residues. This CDR3 reads CTSSFSSGTYGYTF. The CDR3 DNA is TGTACCAGCAGCTTCTCATCAGGCACCTATGGCTACACCTTC.

This chain connects TRBV6-5 to TRBJ2-4, with TRBD1 identical over 9 bases. Germline V CDR1 and CDR2: MNHEY, SVGAGI. The CDR3 extends over 19 amino acids. With V trimmed by 0 bases and J by 2 bases, 11 bases remained unmatched. CDR3 protein: CASSYSALGQGYSKNIQYF. The CDR3, as DNA: TGTGCCAGCAGTTACTCCGCCCTCGGACAGGGGTATTCCAAAAACATTCAGTACTTC.

This clonotype was counted ten times or more. The chain uses TRBV6-1 and TRBJ1-2; no clear D gene. Germline loops: CDR1 MNHNS, CDR2 SASEGT. The CDR3 extends over 10 amino acids. Trimming cost V 11 bases and J 6 bases, with 10 bases left between them. The CDR3: CASREDGYTF. The CDR3 DNA is TGTGCCTCGAGAGAGGATGGCTACACCTTC.

This clonotype has a count of ten or more. The chain carries TRBV18 and TRBJ2-1; no reliable D call. The CDR3 is 13 residues long. CDR1 and CDR2 (germline): KGHSH, LQKENI. V lost 3 bases to trimming and J lost 2 bases, with 5 bases between them. In DNA form, the CDR3 reads TGTGCCAGCTCACCTGACACCTACAATGAGCAGTTCTTC. This codes for CASSPDTYNEQFF.

About this clonotype: Since a much larger clone is just one base distant, this may be a read error. The V call is TRBV2, the J call TRBJ2-6; D unresolved. CDR1 is SNHLY and CDR2 is FYNNEI in the germline V gene. V was cut by 0 bases and J by 2 bases, with 17 bases left in between. This CDR3 has 19 residues. In nucleotides, the CDR3 is TGTGCCAGCAGTGAAGCGTATACCCAAGCTGGCCCTGGGGCCAACGTCCTGACTTTC. The encoded protein is CASSEAYTQAGPGANVLTF.

This clonotype was seen repeatedly, ten times or more. The rearrangement links TRBV6-5 to TRBJ1-6; a weak D match, TRBD1 (5 bases). Trimming removed 5 bases from V and 4 bases from J, with 21 bases in between. The CDR3 has 18 residues. The V gene's germline CDR1 is MNHEY and CDR2 SVGAGI. CDR3 amino acids: CASSGIRDPRGYNSPLHF. The DNA of the CDR3 is TGTGCCAGCAGTGGCATCCGGGACCCCCGGGGTTATAATTCACCCCTCCACTTT.

This clonotype has ten or more counts. This chain uses TRBV9 with TRBJ2-1, with TRBD2 matching over 14 bases. Germline lookup yields CDR1 SGDLS and CDR2 YYNGEE. The CDR3 has 19 residues. The V and J ends lost 5 bases and 10 bases, in that order; junction bases with no gene match: 20. CDR3 coding DNA: TGTGCCAGCAGTCCGAGGGGAGGATTGACTAGCGGGGGGGCCGGGGAGCAGTTCTTC. This gives the protein CASSPRGGLTSGGAGEQFF.

This clonotype has a single count. This clone may be a read error of a much larger clone one base away. CDR3 coding DNA: TGTGCCAGCAGCTTTAGTATCGGGGAGCTGTTTTTT. The encoded protein is CASSFSIGELFF. The gene calls are TRBV7-9 and TRBJ2-2; D unresolved. V lost 3 bases and J 7 bases, leaving 6 bases between the germline ends. The CDR3 is made up of 12 amino acids. Looked up from germline, CDR1 is SEHNR and CDR2 is FQNEAQ (reference sequence).

At least ten counts were recorded for this clonotype. The V and J genes are TRBV18 and TRBJ2-7; 8 bases map to TRBD1. The germline V gene has CDR1 KGHSH and CDR2 LQKENI. This CDR3 has 15 amino acids. V was pared by 2 bases and J by 2 bases, with 5 bases of the junction left unmatched. CDR3 in DNA: TGTGCCAGCTCACCAAGACAGGGGATGACCTACGAGCAGTACTTC. It codes for CASSPRQGMTYEQYF.

Points on this clonotype: A read error is possible here, since a much larger clone lies one base away. This sequence joins TRBV20-1 and TRBJ2-1; TRBD1 matches at 10 bases. From germline, CDR1 is DFQATT and CDR2 SNEGSKA (reference sequence). This CDR3 comprises 13 residues. For the CDR3, the DNA is TGCAGTCGAGCCGGGACAGGGGTACGGGAGCAGCTCTTC. Amino acids: CSRAGTGVREQLF.

In its sample, this clonotype was seen many times. This chain joins TRBV5-1 and TRBJ2-5; the match to TRBD2 covers 10 bases. CDR1 and CDR2 from the germline V gene are SGHRS and YFSETQ. V was pared by 4 bases and J by 5 bases, with 8 bases of the junction left unmatched. This CDR3 has 15 residues. The CDR3 spells CASSLQREGRETQYF. CDR3 nucleotides: TGCGCCAGCAGCCTGCAGCGGGAGGGCCGTGAGACCCAGTACTTC.

This clonotype was recorded many times. The chain couples TRBV4-1 to TRBJ2-3, with D unclear. Trimming left V 4 bases short and J 2 bases short, with 10 bases between. The CDR3 contains 14 residues. In germline, CDR1 is MGHRA, CDR2 YSYEKL. CDR3 sequence: CASSRYVDTDTQYF. In DNA form, the CDR3 reads TGCGCCAGCAGCCGGTATGTAGACACAGATACGCAGTATTTT.

This clonotype occurred many times. The chain couples TRBV5-1 to TRBJ1-6; 8 nucleotides line up with TRBD1. Per germline, CDR1 SGHRS and CDR2 YFSETQ. The CDR3 length is 15 residues. J was trimmed by 7 bases and V by 0 bases; bases with no gene match: 3. CDR3 DNA: TGCGCCAGCAGCTTGGAAGGACAGGGAAATTCACCCCTCCACTTT. This translates into CASSLEGQGNSPLHF.

This clonotype was counted only a few times. The rearrangement uses TRBV11-2 and TRBJ2-3; the match to TRBD2 covers 10 bases. This CDR3 is 16 amino acids long. Germline trimming cut 1 base from V and 1 base from J; bases unmatched to any gene: 2. From germline, CDR1 is SGHAT and CDR2 FQNNGV. CDR3 nucleotide sequence: TGTGCCAGCAGCTTAGGGGGGACTAGCGGCACAGATACGCAGTATTTT. Encoded protein: CASSLGGTSGTDTQYF.

The sample holds many counts of this clonotype. V is TRBV27 and J is TRBJ2-7; 8 bases match TRBD2. V was pared by 4 bases and J by 4 bases, with 9 bases of the junction left unmatched. The CDR3 length is 15 residues. CDR1 and CDR2 (germline): MNHEY, SMNVEV (reference sequence). The DNA of the CDR3 is TGTGCCAGCAGTTCCCGTAATAGCGGGAAGTACGAGCAGTACTTC. This encodes CASSSRNSGKYEQYF.